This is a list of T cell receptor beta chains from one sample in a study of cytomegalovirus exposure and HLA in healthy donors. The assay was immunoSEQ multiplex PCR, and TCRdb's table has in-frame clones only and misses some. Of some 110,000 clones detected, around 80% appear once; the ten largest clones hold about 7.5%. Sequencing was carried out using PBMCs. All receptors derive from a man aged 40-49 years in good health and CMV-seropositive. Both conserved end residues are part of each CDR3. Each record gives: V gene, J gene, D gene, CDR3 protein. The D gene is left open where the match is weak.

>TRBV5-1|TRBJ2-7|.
CASSVWTNPTYEQYF
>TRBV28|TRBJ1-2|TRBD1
CASSLTGVGGYGYTF
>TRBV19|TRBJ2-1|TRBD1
CASSIRQGTYNEQFF
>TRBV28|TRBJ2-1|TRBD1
CASSSSSRTGLGYNEQFF
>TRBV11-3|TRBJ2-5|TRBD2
CASRGGGETQYF
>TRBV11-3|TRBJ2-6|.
CASTASSGANVLTF
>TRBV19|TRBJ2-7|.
CASTLGGGGTYEQYF
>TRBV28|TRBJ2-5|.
CASRSSETQYF
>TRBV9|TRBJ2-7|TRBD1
CASSLWAGTGGTEQYF
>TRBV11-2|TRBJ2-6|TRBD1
CASSSPGGESRGANGLTF
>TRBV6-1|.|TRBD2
CASRGPGLAYEQYF
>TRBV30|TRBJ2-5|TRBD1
CAWSVGQGEETQYF
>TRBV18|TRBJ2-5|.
CASSPPSRHRETQYF
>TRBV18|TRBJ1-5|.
CASSPPSGQPQHF
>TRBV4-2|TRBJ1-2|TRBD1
CASSQVGQGGNYGYTF
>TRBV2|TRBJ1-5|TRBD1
CASRGTGGQPQHF
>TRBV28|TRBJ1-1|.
CASRSGVTEAFF
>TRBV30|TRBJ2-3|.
CAWALVGGYTQYF
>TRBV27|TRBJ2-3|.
CASQRSREFRDTQYF
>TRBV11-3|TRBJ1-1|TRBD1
CASSSQGANTEAFF
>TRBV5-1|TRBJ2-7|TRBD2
CASSALGGRAPSEQYF
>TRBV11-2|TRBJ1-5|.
CASSLDGFRGQPQHF
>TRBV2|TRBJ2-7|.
CASRLHANSYEQYF
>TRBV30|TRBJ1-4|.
CAWSAIRTNEKLFF
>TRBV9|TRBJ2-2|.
CASSGTVNTGELFF
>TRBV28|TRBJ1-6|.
CASSITGDNSPLHF
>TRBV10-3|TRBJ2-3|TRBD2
CAISSLAGGSDTQYF
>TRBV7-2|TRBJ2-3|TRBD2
CASMGASGLTDTQYF
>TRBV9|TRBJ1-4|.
CASGGGRTSNEKLFF
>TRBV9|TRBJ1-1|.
CASSVGAGTEAFF
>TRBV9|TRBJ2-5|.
CASSVGTGTSGRPYF
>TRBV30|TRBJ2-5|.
CAWSVRRGWETQYF
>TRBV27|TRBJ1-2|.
CASSLRGGYGYTF
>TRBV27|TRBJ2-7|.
CASSFGQGLYEQYF
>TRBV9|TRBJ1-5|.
CASSVGDIPQPQHF
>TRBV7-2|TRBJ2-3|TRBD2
CASSSGTRVDTQYF
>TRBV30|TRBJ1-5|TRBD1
CASDRGDNQPQHF
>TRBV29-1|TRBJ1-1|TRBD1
CSVRQGGNTEAFF
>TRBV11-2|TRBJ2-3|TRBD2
CASSLTSGTRTDTQYF
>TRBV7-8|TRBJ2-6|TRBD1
CASSQGAAGANVLTF
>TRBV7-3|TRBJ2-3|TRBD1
CASSFTPDRDTDTQYF